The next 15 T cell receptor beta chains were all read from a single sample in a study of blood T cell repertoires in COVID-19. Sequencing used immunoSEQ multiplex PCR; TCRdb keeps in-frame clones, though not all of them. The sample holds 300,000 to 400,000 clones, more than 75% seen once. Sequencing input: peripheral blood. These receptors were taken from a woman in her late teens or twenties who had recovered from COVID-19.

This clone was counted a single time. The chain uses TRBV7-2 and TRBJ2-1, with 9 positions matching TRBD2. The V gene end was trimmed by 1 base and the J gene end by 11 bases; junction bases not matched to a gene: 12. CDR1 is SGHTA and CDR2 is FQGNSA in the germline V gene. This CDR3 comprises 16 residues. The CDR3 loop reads CASSLGPAGGALKQFF. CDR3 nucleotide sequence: TGTGCCAGCAGCTTAGGTCCAGCGGGAGGAGCTCTAAAGCAGTTCTTC. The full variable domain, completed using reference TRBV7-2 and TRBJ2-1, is GAGVSQSPSNKVTEKGKDVELRCDPISGHTALYWYRQSLGQGLEFLIYFQGNSAPDKSGLPSDRFSAERTGGSVSTLTIQRTQQEDSAVYLCASSLGPAGGALKQFFGPGTRLTVL.

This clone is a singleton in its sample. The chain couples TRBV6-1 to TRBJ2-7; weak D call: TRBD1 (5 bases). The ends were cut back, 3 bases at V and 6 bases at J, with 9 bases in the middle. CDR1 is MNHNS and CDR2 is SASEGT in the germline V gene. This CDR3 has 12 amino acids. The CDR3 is CASSDAGLEQYV. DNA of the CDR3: TGTGCCAGCAGTGACGCAGGGCTCGAGCAGTACGTC.

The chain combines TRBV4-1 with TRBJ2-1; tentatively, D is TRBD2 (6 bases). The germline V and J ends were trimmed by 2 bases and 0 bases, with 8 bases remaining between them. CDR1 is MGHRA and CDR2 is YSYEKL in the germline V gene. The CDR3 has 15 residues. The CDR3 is CASSQPGSSYNEQFF. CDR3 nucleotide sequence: TGCGCCAGCAGCCAACCCGGGAGCTCCTACAATGAGCAGTTCTTC.

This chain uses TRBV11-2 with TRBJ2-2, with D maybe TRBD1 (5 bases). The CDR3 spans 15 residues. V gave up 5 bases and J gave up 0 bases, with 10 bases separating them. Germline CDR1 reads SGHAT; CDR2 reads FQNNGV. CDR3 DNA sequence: TGTGCCAGCAGCCCAGGACATACGAACACCGGGGAGCTGTTTTTT. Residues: CASSPGHTNTGELFF.

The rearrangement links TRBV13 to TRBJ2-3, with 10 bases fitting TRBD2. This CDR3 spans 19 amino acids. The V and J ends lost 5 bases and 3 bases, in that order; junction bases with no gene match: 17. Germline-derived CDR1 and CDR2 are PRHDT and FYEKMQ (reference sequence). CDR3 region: CASSQKDLLAGDDTDTQYF. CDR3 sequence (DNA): TGTGCCAGCAGCCAGAAGGATTTGCTAGCGGGAGACGATACAGATACGCAGTATTTT. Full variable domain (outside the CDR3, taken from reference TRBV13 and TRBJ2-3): AAGVIQSPRHLIKEKRETATLKCYPIPRHDTVYWYQQGPGQDPQFLISFYEKMQSDKGSIPDRFSAQQFSDYHSELNMSSLELGDSALYFCASSQKDLLAGDDTDTQYFGPGTRLTVL.

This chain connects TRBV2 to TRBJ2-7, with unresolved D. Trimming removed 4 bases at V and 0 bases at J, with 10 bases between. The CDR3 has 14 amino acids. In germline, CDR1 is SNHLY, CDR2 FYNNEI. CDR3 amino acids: CASSGETYSYEQYV. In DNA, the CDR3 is TGTGCCAGCAGTGGTGAGACTTACTCCTACGAGCAGTACGTC.

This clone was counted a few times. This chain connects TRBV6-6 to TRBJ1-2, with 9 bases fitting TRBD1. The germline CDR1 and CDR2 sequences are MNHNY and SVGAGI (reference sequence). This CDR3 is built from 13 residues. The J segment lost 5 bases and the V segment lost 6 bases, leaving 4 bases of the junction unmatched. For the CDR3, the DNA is TGTGCCAGCAGCCAGACAGGGGGTTATGGCTACACCTTC. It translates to CASSQTGGYGYTF.

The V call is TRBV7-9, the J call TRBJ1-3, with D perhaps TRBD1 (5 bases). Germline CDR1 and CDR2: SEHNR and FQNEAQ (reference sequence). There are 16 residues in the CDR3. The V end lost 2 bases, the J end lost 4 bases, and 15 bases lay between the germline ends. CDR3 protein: CASSLRDDGAGNTIYF. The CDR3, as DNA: TGTGCCAGCAGCTTAAGAGATGATGGGGCCGGAAACACCATATATTTT.

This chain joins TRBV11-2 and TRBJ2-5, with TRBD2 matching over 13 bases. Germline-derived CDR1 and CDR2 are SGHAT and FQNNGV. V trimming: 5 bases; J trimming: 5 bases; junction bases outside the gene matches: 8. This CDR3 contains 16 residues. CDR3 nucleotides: TGTGCCAGCAGCACCCAGGGACTAGCGGGAAGGGAGACCCAGTACTTC. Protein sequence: CASSTQGLAGRETQYF.

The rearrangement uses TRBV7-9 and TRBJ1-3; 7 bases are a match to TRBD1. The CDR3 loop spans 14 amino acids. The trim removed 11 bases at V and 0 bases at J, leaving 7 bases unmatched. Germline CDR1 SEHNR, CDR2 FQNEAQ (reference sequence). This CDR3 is CAWRGPSSGNTIYF. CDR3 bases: TGTGCCTGGAGGGGGCCAAGCTCTGGAAACACCATATATTTT.

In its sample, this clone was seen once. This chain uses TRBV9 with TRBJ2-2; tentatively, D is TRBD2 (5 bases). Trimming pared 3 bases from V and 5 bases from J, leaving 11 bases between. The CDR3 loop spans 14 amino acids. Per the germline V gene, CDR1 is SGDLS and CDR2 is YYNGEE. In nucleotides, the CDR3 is TGTGCCAGCAGCGGACGGGGTGGTACCGGGGAGCTGTTTTTT. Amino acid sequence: CASSGRGGTGELFF.

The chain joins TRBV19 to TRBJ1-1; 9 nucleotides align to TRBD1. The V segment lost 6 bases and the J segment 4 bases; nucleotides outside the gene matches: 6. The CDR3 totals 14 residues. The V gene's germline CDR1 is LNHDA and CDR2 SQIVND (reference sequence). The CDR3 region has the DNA TGTGCCAGTAGAGCGGACAGGGGAGGCACTGAAGCTTTCTTT. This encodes CASRADRGGTEAFF.

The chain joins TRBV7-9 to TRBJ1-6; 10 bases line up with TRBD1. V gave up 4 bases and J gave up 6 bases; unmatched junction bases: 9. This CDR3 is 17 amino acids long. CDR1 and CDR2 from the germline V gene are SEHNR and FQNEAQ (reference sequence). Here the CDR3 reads CASSSDRGQGRNSPLHF. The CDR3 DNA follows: TGTGCCAGCAGCTCCGACAGGGGGCAAGGCCGTAATTCACCCCTCCACTTT.

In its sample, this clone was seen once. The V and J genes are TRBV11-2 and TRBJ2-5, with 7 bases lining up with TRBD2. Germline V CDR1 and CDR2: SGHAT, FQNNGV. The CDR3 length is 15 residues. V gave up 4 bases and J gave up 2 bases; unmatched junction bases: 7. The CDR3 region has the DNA TGTGCCAGCAGCTCACTGACTAGCCGACAAGAGACCCAGTACTTC. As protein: CASSSLTSRQETQYF. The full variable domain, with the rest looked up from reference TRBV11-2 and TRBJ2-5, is EAGVAQSPRYKIIEKRQSVAFWCNPISGHATLYWYQQILGQGPKLLIQFQNNGVVDDSQLPKDRFSAERLKGVDSTLKIQPAKLEDSAVYLCASSSLTSRQETQYFGPGTRLLVL.

As DNA, the CDR3 is TGTGCCAGCAGCTCGACTAGCGGGAGGGCCTTAACGGGGGAACTAAGCGAGTTCTTC. Translation: CASSSTSGRALTGELSEFF. The chain links TRBV11-2 to TRBJ2-1, with 14 bases fitting TRBD2. Germline V gene sequence: CDR1 SGHAT, CDR2 FQNNGV. Trimming cost V 4 bases and J 14 bases; bases outside gene matches: 22. The CDR3 extends over 19 amino acids. Complete variable domain (other parts from reference TRBV11-2 and TRBJ2-1): EAGVAQSPRYKIIEKRQSVAFWCNPISGHATLYWYQQILGQGPKLLIQFQNNGVVDDSQLPKDRFSAERLKGVDSTLKIQPAKLEDSAVYLCASSSTSGRALTGELSEFFGPGTRLTVL.